The rows below give T cell receptor beta chains drawn from one sample of a study of T cell clones after liver transplantation. Sequencing used immunoSEQ multiplex PCR; TCRdb keeps in-frame clones, though not all of them. In the table there are about 9,200 clones, approximately 80% of which are singletons. This specimen consisted of CD8+ T cells from blood, obtained at the 22-month timepoint. Every receptor here comes from a human patient who received a liver transplant. Some of the T cells may derive from the graft donor. Both conserved end residues are part of each CDR3. Fields, in order: clone size, D gene, J gene, V gene, CDR3 DNA, CDR3 protein. A D gene is named only where the DNA matches it firmly. Clone sizes are given selectively: once, few, many, or a class where the clone is expanded.

NA,TRBD2,TRBJ2-7,TRBV27,TGTGCCAGCAGCCATGGGGGGGGAGGGTACGAGCAGTACTTC,CASSHGGGGYEQYF
once,NA,TRBJ1-2,TRBV5-6,TGTGCCAGCAGCTTGGAGGCCAGAAACATCTATGGCTACACCTTC,CASSLEARNIYGYTF
few,NA,TRBJ1-2,TRBV28,TGTGCCAGCAGCCCGACAGGCCCTCACTATGGCTACACCTTC,CASSPTGPHYGYTF
NA,NA,TRBJ1-3,TRBV9,TGTGCCAGCAGCCCCGAGGGACCTGGAAACACCATATATTTT,CASSPEGPGNTIYF
NA,NA,TRBJ1-3,TRBV7-2,TGTGCCAGCAGCCAAGAAATGGACGGAAACACCATATATTTT,CASSQEMDGNTIYF
NA,NA,TRBJ2-5,TRBV11-1,TGTGCCAGCAGCTTCAGCGGAGAGACCCAGTACTTC,CASSFSGETQYF
NA,NA,TRBJ1-1,TRBV6-5,TGTGCCAGCAGTTACGAAGGATTAGGAGCTGAAGCTTTCTTT,CASSYEGLGAEAFF
once,NA,TRBJ2-7,TRBV12-1,TGTGCCAGCAGCTTTATAGGCCCCGGAGCGGGGGGGGCCTACGAGCAGTACTTC,CASSFIGPGAGGAYEQYF
NA,NA,TRBJ2-3,TRBV27,TGTGCCAGCAGTTCACCACAACTGGGCCTCCCGAGAGGAGATACGCAGTATTTT,CASSSPQLGLPRGDTQYF
NA,NA,TRBJ2-7,TRBV28,TGTGCCAGCAGTTTATCTCAGTGGAGGGGCCTCAGCTCCTACGAGCAGTACTTC,CASSLSQWRGLSSYEQYF
NA,TRBD1,TRBJ1-2,TRBV28,TGTGCCAGCAGTCCTACTTCCGGGACAGGGTATGGCTACACCTTC,CASSPTSGTGYGYTF
NA,TRBD2,TRBJ2-1,TRBV19,TGTGCCAGTAGTATCCCCCCCACTAGCGGGGGGGCCGCTGAGCAGTTCTTC,CASSIPPTSGGAAEQFF
NA,NA,TRBJ2-7,TRBV27,TGTGCCAGCAGGGGGGGTTACGAGCAGTACTTC,CASRGGYEQYF
once,NA,TRBJ2-4,TRBV19,TGTGCCAGTAGTATTCCTTCCGGGGCCATTCAGTACTTC,CASSIPSGAIQYF
NA,NA,TRBJ1-2,TRBV9,TGTGCCAGCAGTGTTAATTGGTATGGCTACACCTTC,CASSVNWYGYTF
NA,TRBD1,TRBJ2-7,TRBV18,TGTGCCAGCTCACTCGGGACAGGGCCAAACTACGAGCAGTACTTC,CASSLGTGPNYEQYF
NA,NA,TRBJ2-2,TRBV25-1,TGTGCCAGCAGTCCCCCAATGGGGGAGATCGGGGAGCTGTTTTTT,CASSPPMGEIGELFF
NA,NA,TRBJ2-3,TRBV4-1,TGCGCCAGCAGCCAAGTTTCAGATACGCAGTATTTT,CASSQVSDTQYF
NA,NA,TRBJ2-1,TRBV11-3,TGTGCCAGCAGCCCGACTGCGGCATACAATGAGCAGTTCTTC,CASSPTAAYNEQFF
NA,NA,TRBJ2-3,TRBV13,TGTGCCAGCTCCGCCGGCCATGGCACAGATACGCAGTATTTT,CASSAGHGTDTQYF
NA,NA,TRBJ1-2,TRBV25-1,TGTGCCAGCAGTGCCTATAGCAGTGGGTTGTACTATGGCTACACCTTC,CASSAYSSGLYYGYTF
NA,NA,TRBJ1-5,TRBV7-3,TGTGCCAGCAGCTTAACTGTTCGCGGATCCTTTCTGCGGGGACCTCTTTGGAATCAGCCCCAGCATTTT,CASSLTVRGSFLRGPLWNQPQHF
NA,NA,TRBJ1-5,TRBV21-1,TGTGCCGGCCGCGGGGGGATTAGCAATCAGCCCCAGCATTTT,CAGRGGISNQPQHF
NA,NA,TRBJ2-7,TRBV11-3,TGTGCCAGCAGCATTGCAGGGTTCGACGAGCAGTACTTC,CASSIAGFDEQYF
NA,TRBD1,TRBJ2-2,TRBV10-3,TGTGCCATCAGTAAGGGACAGGGGTCGGAAGCCGGGGAGCTGTTTTTT,CAISKGQGSEAGELFF
NA,TRBD1,TRBJ1-2,TRBV6-1,TGTGCCAGCAGTGAACGAGCGGGACAGGGGCCCGCGGATGGCTACACCTTC,CASSERAGQGPADGYTF
NA,NA,TRBJ2-7,TRBV27,TGTGCCATCAGTGACCGTTCAGGCGAGCAGTACTTC,CAISDRSGEQYF
NA,NA,TRBJ2-1,TRBV5-6,TGTGCCAGCAGCTGGGGCAATGAGCAGTTCTTC,CASSWGNEQFF
once,NA,TRBJ1-1,TRBV7-2,TGTGCCAGCAGGTCACAGGCGCGAGAGACTGAAGCTTTCTTT,CASRSQARETEAFF
NA,TRBD1,TRBJ1-5,TRBV4-1,TGCGCCAGCAGCCAAACGACAGGGGATAGCAATCAGCCCCAGCATTTT,CASSQTTGDSNQPQHF
few,NA,TRBJ1-1,TRBV19,TGTGCCATACAGGGATTCGGCACTGAAGCTTTCTTT,CAIQGFGTEAFF
NA,NA,TRBJ2-2,TRBV19,TGTGCCAGTAGTATCGGGCTGAACACCGGGGAGCTGTTTTTT,CASSIGLNTGELFF
NA,NA,TRBJ2-1,TRBV5-4,TGTGCCAGCAGCGGAGATCTTAGCTCCTACAATGAGCAGTTCTTC,CASSGDLSSYNEQFF
NA,NA,TRBJ2-7,TRBV19,TGTGCCAGTAGTATAACCCCACAGGGCCTATACGAGCAGTACTTC,CASSITPQGLYEQYF
few,NA,TRBJ2-2,TRBV6-6,TGTGCCAGCAGTTACGATTCAGGCACCGGGGAGCTGTTTTTT,CASSYDSGTGELFF
once,NA,TRBJ1-2,TRBV6-5,TGTGCCAGCAGTACGCCCCGACGGGGGCCGGATGGCTACACCTTC,CASSTPRRGPDGYTF
NA,NA,TRBJ2-3,TRBV11-2,TGTGCCAGCAGCCTAAATCCCTCTCTAGATACGCAGTATTTT,CASSLNPSLDTQYF
few,TRBD1,TRBJ2-7,TRBV27,TGTGCCAGCAGTTTAATGGGCAGGGGGCAGGGAGAGCAGTACTTC,CASSLMGRGQGEQYF
few,TRBD1,TRBJ2-3,TRBV10-3,TGTGCCATCAGTGACCCCGACAGGGGGCAATCAGATACGCAGTATTTT,CAISDPDRGQSDTQYF
NA,NA,TRBJ2-6,TRBV2,TGTGCCAGCAGTGACCTTGCTGGGGCCAACGTCCTGACTTTC,CASSDLAGANVLTF
NA,TRBD2,TRBJ2-1,TRBV7-9,TGTGCCAGCAGACCAGAACTAGCGGGGGGCGACAATGAGCAGTTCTTC,CASRPELAGGDNEQFF
NA,NA,TRBJ1-6,TRBV25-1,TGTGCCAGCAGTGAAAGAGGGGACACCATTTATAATTCACCCCTCCACTTT,CASSERGDTIYNSPLHF
NA,TRBD2,TRBJ2-2,TRBV5-4,TGTGCCAGCAGCTCGACGGGACTAGCGGGGCCCGGGGAGCTGTTTTTT,CASSSTGLAGPGELFF
NA,TRBD1,TRBJ1-5,TRBV5-8,TGTGCCAGCAGCCTCGGGACAGGGTTTCATCAGCCCCAGCATTTT,CASSLGTGFHQPQHF
NA,TRBD1,TRBJ2-2,TRBV7-2,TGTGCCAGCAGCGGGGACAGGGGAAACACCGGGGAGCTGTTTTTT,CASSGDRGNTGELFF
NA,NA,TRBJ1-1,TRBV11-2,TGTGCCAGCAGCTCCGATCTCAACACTGAAGCTTTCTTT,CASSSDLNTEAFF